The 30 T cell receptor beta chains below were found in one sample sequenced in a study of blood T cell repertoires in COVID-19. Sequenced by immunoSEQ multiplex PCR; TCRdb stores in-frame clones only, minus some. The table lists about 430,000 clones, 88% of them singletons. The sequenced sample was PBMCs or T cells enriched from blood (not recorded which). These receptors all come from a woman younger than 35 who had been exposed to COVID-19.

The chain combines TRBV19 with TRBJ1-5; D might be TRBD1 (5 bases). Trimming pared 7 bases from V and 1 base from J, leaving 17 bases between. Germline V lookup: CDR1 LNHDA, CDR2 SQIVND (reference sequence). The CDR3 length is 16 residues. For the CDR3, the DNA is TGTGCCAGTACCACATGGGGGGGAGACAGCAATCAGCCCCAGCATTTT. As protein: CASTTWGGDSNQPQHF.

This chain connects TRBV10-1 to TRBJ2-1, with 12 bases lining up with TRBD2. CDR3 size: 16 residues. The trim removed 0 bases at V and 9 bases at J, leaving 6 bases unmatched. Germline loops: CDR1 WNHNN, CDR2 SYGVQD (reference sequence). CDR3 protein: CASSESTSGSWGEQFF. The CDR3 DNA is TGCGCCAGCAGTGAGTCGACTAGCGGGAGCTGGGGTGAGCAGTTCTTC.

V is TRBV5-1 and J is TRBJ2-5; no definite D call. This CDR3 is 15 amino acids long. The V gene's germline CDR1 is SGHRS and CDR2 YFSETQ. V was shortened by 0 bases and J by 1 base, with 10 bases between the two germline ends. CDR3 region: CASSLASDSQETQYF. DNA for the CDR3: TGCGCCAGCAGCTTGGCCTCCGATAGCCAAGAGACCCAGTACTTC.

The chain carries TRBV7-2 and TRBJ1-1; no clear D. CDR1 and CDR2 from the germline V gene are SGHTA and FQGNSA. V lost 3 bases, J lost 3 bases, and 8 bases lay in between. This CDR3 is built from 13 residues. CDR3 bases: TGTGCCAGCAGCTTCAGGCAGTACACTGAAGCTTTCTTT. This translates into CASSFRQYTEAFF.

V gene TRBV11-2 combines with J gene TRBJ2-5; D possibly corresponds to TRBD1 (6 bases). Germline CDR1 and CDR2: SGHAT and FQNNGV. This CDR3 is built from 15 residues. V lost 5 bases and J lost 1, with 14 bases in between. The CDR3 bases are TGTGCCAGCAGCAACGGACAGCCAGTCCAAGAGACCCAGTACTTC. Its protein product is CASSNGQPVQETQYF. The variable domain in full, completed from reference TRBV11-2 and TRBJ2-5, reads EAGVAQSPRYKIIEKRQSVAFWCNPISGHATLYWYQQILGQGPKLLIQFQNNGVVDDSQLPKDRFSAERLKGVDSTLKIQPAKLEDSAVYLCASSNGQPVQETQYFGPGTRLLVL.

Here the CDR3 DNA reads TGTGCCACGACAGGGGGCAGGAATTCACCCCTCCACTTT. Translation: CATTGGRNSPLHF. The V and J genes are TRBV27 and TRBJ1-6, with 10 bases identical to TRBD1. The CDR3 has 13 amino acids. Germline loops: CDR1 MNHEY, CDR2 SMNVEV (reference sequence). V lost 10 bases to trimming and J lost 7 bases; unmatched junction nucleotides: 4.

The count of this clone is one. The V call is TRBV5-1, the J call TRBJ2-4; 9 bases line up with TRBD1. The V and J ends lost 3 bases and 0 bases, in that order; junction bases with no gene match: 7. CDR1 and CDR2 (germline): SGHRS, YFSETQ. The CDR3 is made up of 17 amino acids. The CDR3: CASSSGTGTLAKNIQYF. In nucleotides, the CDR3 is TGCGCCAGCAGCTCCGGGACAGGGACATTAGCCAAAAACATTCAGTACTTC.

V usage is TRBV5-8 and J usage is TRBJ2-7; 9 bases are a match to TRBD1. CDR1 SGHTS and CDR2 YDEGEE come from the germline V gene. J lost 3 bases, V lost 1 base, and 2 bases had no gene match. This CDR3 region has 14 residues. The CDR3 protein is CASSLLDRGYEQYF. In DNA form, the CDR3 reads TGTGCCAGCAGCTTGTTGGACAGGGGCTACGAGCAGTACTTC. Combining the CDR3 with reference TRBV5-8 and TRBJ2-7 gives the whole variable domain EAGVTQSPTHLIKTRGQQATLRCSPISGHTSVYWYQQALGLGLQFLLWYDEGEERNRGNFPPRFSGRQFPNYSSELNVNALELEDSALYLCASSLLDRGYEQYFGPGTRLTVT.

This chain links TRBV15 with TRBJ1-4; TRBD1 is a possible D gene (6 bases). CDR3 size: 13 residues. Trimming pared 5 bases from V and 7 bases from J, leaving 11 bases between. The germline CDR1 and CDR2 sequences are LNHNV and YYDKDF (reference sequence). Written as DNA, the CDR3 is TGTGCCACCAGCGTGCGGACAGTTGAAAAACTGTTTTTT. It specifies CATSVRTVEKLFF. Full variable domain (rest looked up from reference TRBV15 and TRBJ1-4): DAMVIQNPRYQVTQFGKPVTLSCSQTLNHNVMYWYQQKSSQAPKLLFHYYDKDFNNEADTPDNFQSRRPNTSFCFLDIRSPGLGDTAMYLCATSVRTVEKLFFGSGTQLSVL.

This chain links TRBV28 with TRBJ2-1, with D possibly matching TRBD1 (5 bases). This CDR3 spans 14 amino acids. V was trimmed by 3 bases and J by 8 bases, leaving 14 bases between them. Looked up from germline, CDR1 is MDHEN and CDR2 is SYDVKM. In DNA form, the CDR3 reads TGTGCCAGCAGTTTCCGAGGTTTAGGGGATGAGCAGTTCTTC. This codes for CASSFRGLGDEQFF.

V gene TRBV28 combines with J gene TRBJ1-2; the match to TRBD1 covers 8 bases. The CDR3 totals 12 residues. V lost 6 bases and J lost 8; bases outside the gene matches: 5. Per the germline V gene, CDR1 is MDHEN and CDR2 is SYDVKM. The CDR3 loop is CASRWTGSGYTF. CDR3 coding DNA: TGTGCCAGCAGGTGGACAGGGAGCGGCTACACCTTC.

The genes are TRBV5-8 and TRBJ2-5; 10 bases fit TRBD2. The CDR3 loop spans 15 amino acids. With V trimmed by 4 bases and J by 1 base, 4 bases remained unmatched. Germline CDR1 SGHTS, CDR2 YDEGEE. The CDR3 sequence: CASSLLAGVQETQYF. CDR3 sequence (DNA): TGTGCCAGCAGCCTCCTAGCGGGAGTCCAAGAGACCCAGTACTTC. The complete variable domain, with remaining parts taken from reference TRBV5-8 and TRBJ2-5, reads EAGVTQSPTHLIKTRGQQATLRCSPISGHTSVYWYQQALGLGLQFLLWYDEGEERNRGNFPPRFSGRQFPNYSSELNVNALELEDSALYLCASSLLAGVQETQYFGPGTRLLVL.

Only a few counts were recorded for this clone. The chain joins TRBV11-2 to TRBJ2-6; D gene ambiguous. Germline CDR1 SGHAT, CDR2 FQNNGV. The V gene lost 4 bases and the J gene lost 3 bases, with 10 bases spanning the gap. CDR3 length equals 15 residues. DNA for the CDR3: TGTGCCAGCAGCTCCCAAAACGGTGGGGCCAACGTCCTGACTTTC. Its protein is CASSSQNGGANVLTF.

The chain couples TRBV12-1 to TRBJ2-5; the D call of TRBD2 is as the table states it, not checked on the DNA. TRBV12-1 is annotated as a pseudogene. This CDR3 has 14 residues. In nucleotides, the CDR3 is TGTGCCAGCAGCTTTGGGCGGGAGGGAGAGACCCAGTACTTC. This translates into CASSFGREGETQYF.

This chain uses TRBV25-1 with TRBJ2-2, with 7 bases lining up with TRBD1. CDR3 size: 17 residues. In germline, CDR1 is MGHDK, CDR2 SYGVNS. J was trimmed by 3 bases and V by 2 bases; bases with no gene match: 9. CDR3 sequence: CASSEDTGVGYTGELFF. The CDR3 DNA is TGTGCCAGCAGTGAAGACACAGGGGTGGGTTACACCGGGGAGCTGTTTTTT.

The chain employs TRBV4-2 and TRBJ2-1; TRBD1 matches 8 bases. The CDR3 totals 15 residues. V lost 4 bases, J lost 5 bases, and 7 bases stayed unmatched. Germline CDR1 and CDR2: LGHNA and YNFKEQ. The CDR3 coding sequence is TGTGCCAGCAGCCTCTCGGACAGGGATAACAATGAGCAGTTCTTC. Its translation: CASSLSDRDNNEQFF.

The chain employs TRBV28 and TRBJ1-5; 8 bases are a match to TRBD1. The CDR3 is 14 amino acids. V shed 6 bases, J shed 3 bases, and the junction held 4 bases outside the gene matches. Germline values: CDR1 MDHEN, CDR2 SYDVKM. CDR3 nucleotides: TGTGCCAGCAGAAGACAGGGGAACAATCAGCCCCAGCATTTT. Translated: CASRRQGNNQPQHF. Full variable domain (rest looked up from reference TRBV28 and TRBJ1-5): DVKVTQSSRYLVKRTGEKVFLECVQDMDHENMFWYRQDPGLGLRLIYFSYDVKMKEKGDIPEGYSVSREKKERFSLILESASTNQTSMYLCASRRQGNNQPQHFGDGTRLSIL.

In DNA, the CDR3 is TGTGCCAGCAGCAAGGGGTCAGGATCGAACACCGGGGAGCTGTTTTTT. It encodes CASSKGSGSNTGELFF. The gene calls are TRBV5-5 and TRBJ2-2; tentative D call: TRBD1 (5 bases). The germline gives CDR1 SGHKS, CDR2 YYEKEE (reference sequence). The CDR3 is made up of 16 amino acids. The germline V and J ends were trimmed by 4 bases and 0 bases, with 13 bases remaining between them.

The J gene is TRBJ1-2, the V gene TRBV5-1; 8 nucleotides match TRBD1. The CDR3 has 14 residues. Germline V gene sequence: CDR1 SGHRS, CDR2 YFSETQ. The V gene end was trimmed by 5 bases and the J gene end by 7 bases; junction bases not matched to a gene: 10. The CDR3 sequence is CASSYPQGAGGYTF. CDR3 sequence (DNA): TGCGCCAGCAGTTACCCTCAGGGGGCCGGTGGCTACACCTTC.

The chain is built from TRBV10-3 and TRBJ2-7, with a possible D match to TRBD2 (6 bases). This CDR3 region has 13 residues. V lost 7 bases and J lost 0, with 10 bases in between. Per germline, CDR1 ENHRY and CDR2 SYGVKD. CDR3 coding DNA: TGTGCCATCAATCCGGGACTCTCCTACGAGCAGTACTTC. Protein sequence: CAINPGLSYEQYF.

The CDR3 here is CASSQDRNIQYF. DNA for the CDR3: TGTGCCAGCAGCCAAGATCGAAACATTCAGTACTTC. The V gene is TRBV3-1 (or the pseudogene TRBV3-2), the J gene TRBJ2-4; D not resolved. There are 12 residues in the CDR3. Germline-derived CDR1 and CDR2 are LGHDT and YNNKEL (reference sequence). Trimming took off 0 bases at V and 6 bases at J, with 3 bases between the two ends.

The chain combines TRBV6-6 with TRBJ2-7, with 10 bases lining up with TRBD1. CDR1 and CDR2 from the germline V gene are MNHNY and SVGAGI (reference sequence). V shed 0 bases, J shed 7 bases, and the junction held 9 bases outside the gene matches. The CDR3 is made up of 16 amino acids. The CDR3 protein is CASSYSPGQGFGEQYF. CDR3 bases: TGTGCCAGCAGTTACTCGCCGGGACAGGGGTTCGGTGAGCAGTACTTC.

This chain links TRBV28 with TRBJ2-1; 7 nucleotides match TRBD1. V lost 5 bases to trimming and J lost 5 bases; unmatched junction nucleotides: 9. This CDR3 has 15 amino acids. Germline V gene sequence: CDR1 MDHEN, CDR2 SYDVKM. The DNA for the CDR3 is TGTGCCAGCAGTCCCCCGACAGGGACGCACAATGAGCAGTTCTTC. It codes for CASSPPTGTHNEQFF.

This clone has a single count. The chain has TRBV2 and TRBJ1-5; tentative D call: TRBD1 (6 bases). Germline V gene lookup returns CDR1 SNHLY and CDR2 FYNNEI. The V and J ends lost 6 bases and 5 bases respectively, with 14 bases between them. The CDR3 is made up of 14 amino acids. In DNA form, the CDR3 reads TGTGCCAGCAGCGGTTGGGACACTGATCAGCCCCAGCATTTT. Its translation: CASSGWDTDQPQHF.

The V and J genes are TRBV6-1 and TRBJ2-7; unclear D gene. CDR1 and CDR2 from the germline V gene are MNHNS and SASEGT. The length of the CDR3 is 15 residues. The V end lost 2 bases, the J end lost 2 bases, and 13 bases lay between the germline ends. The CDR3 loop reads CASSEMAAKTYEQYF. The DNA for the CDR3 is TGTGCCAGCAGTGAAATGGCAGCGAAAACCTACGAGCAGTACTTC.

V gene TRBV6-5 combines with J gene TRBJ2-1; 8 positions agree with TRBD1. Germline-derived CDR1 and CDR2 are MNHEY and SVGAGI. The V gene end was trimmed by 9 bases and the J gene end by 4 bases; junction bases not matched to a gene: 5. This CDR3 has 13 residues. The CDR3 here is CASNGQGYNEQFF. The CDR3 DNA is TGTGCCAGTAACGGACAGGGATACAATGAGCAGTTCTTC.

The chain links TRBV5-1 to TRBJ2-1; no clear D gene. In germline, CDR1 is SGHRS, CDR2 YFSETQ. The CDR3 extends over 15 amino acids. Between the trimmed V and J ends, which lost 0 bases and 6 bases, there was a span of 13 bases. The CDR3 DNA sequence: TGCGCCAGCAGCTTGGGAGGCATCAGTCCCAATGAGCAGTTCTTC. This gives the protein CASSLGGISPNEQFF. The variable domain in full, completed from reference TRBV5-1 and TRBJ2-1, reads KAGVTQTPRYLIKTRGQQVTLSCSPISGHRSVSWYQQTPGQGLQFLFEYFSETQRNKGNFPGRFSGRQFSNSRSEMNVSTLELGDSALYLCASSLGGISPNEQFFGPGTRLTVL.

This rearrangement joins TRBV9 to TRBJ2-1; 8 bases map to TRBD2. The junction had 13 bases not matched to a gene; V was cut back by 3 bases and J by 8 bases. The CDR3 sequence is 16 residues long. Germline V lookup: CDR1 SGDLS, CDR2 YYNGEE. As DNA, the CDR3 is TGTGCCAGCAGCGCAGATGCGGCTATCGGGGGGGATGAGCAGTTCTTC. It codes for CASSADAAIGGDEQFF.

The rearrangement links TRBV15 to TRBJ2-1; 9 nucleotides line up with TRBD2. The ends lost 0 bases at V and 10 bases at J; junction bases unmatched: 13. Germline V lookup: CDR1 LNHNV, CDR2 YYDKDF (reference sequence). The CDR3 loop spans 17 amino acids. CDR3 sequence reads: CATSRDLWREGWREQFF. For the CDR3, the DNA is TGTGCCACCAGCAGAGATCTCTGGCGGGAGGGGTGGCGAGAGCAGTTCTTC.

This clone was seen once. CDR3 residues: CASGLVLPGAPTGELFF. The CDR3 coding sequence is TGTGCTAGTGGTTTGGTACTCCCAGGGGCGCCCACCGGGGAGCTGTTTTTT. V and J are TRBV12-5 and TRBJ2-2; possibly TRBD1 for D (6 bases). The CDR3 is 17 amino acids. V was shortened by 0 bases and J by 4 bases, with 15 bases between the two germline ends. Germline V gene sequence: CDR1 LGHNT, CDR2 FRNRAP.